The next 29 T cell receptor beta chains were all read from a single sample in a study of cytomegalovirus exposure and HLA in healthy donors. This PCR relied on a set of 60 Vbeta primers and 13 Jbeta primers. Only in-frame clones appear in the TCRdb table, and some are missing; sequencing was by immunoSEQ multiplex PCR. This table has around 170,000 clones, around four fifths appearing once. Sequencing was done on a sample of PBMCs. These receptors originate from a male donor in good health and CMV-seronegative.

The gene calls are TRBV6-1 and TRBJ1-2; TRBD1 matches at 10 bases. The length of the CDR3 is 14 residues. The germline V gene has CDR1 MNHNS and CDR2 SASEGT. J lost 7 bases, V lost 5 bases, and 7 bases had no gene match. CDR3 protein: CASSSDRGRGGYTF. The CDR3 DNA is TGTGCCAGCAGTAGTGACAGGGGGCGAGGTGGCTACACCTTC.

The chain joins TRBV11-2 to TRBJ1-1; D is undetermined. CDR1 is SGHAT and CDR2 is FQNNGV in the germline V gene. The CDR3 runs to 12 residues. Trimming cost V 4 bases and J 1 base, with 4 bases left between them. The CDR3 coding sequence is TGTGCCAGCAGCTCGAGGAACACTGAAGCTTTCTTT. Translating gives CASSSRNTEAFF. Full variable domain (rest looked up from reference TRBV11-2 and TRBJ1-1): EAGVAQSPRYKIIEKRQSVAFWCNPISGHATLYWYQQILGQGPKLLIQFQNNGVVDDSQLPKDRFSAERLKGVDSTLKIQPAKLEDSAVYLCASSSRNTEAFFGQGTRLTVV.

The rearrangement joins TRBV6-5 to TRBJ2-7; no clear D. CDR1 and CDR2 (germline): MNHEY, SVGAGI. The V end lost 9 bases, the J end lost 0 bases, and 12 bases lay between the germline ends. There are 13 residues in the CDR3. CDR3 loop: CASTTGSSYEQYF. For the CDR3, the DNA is TGTGCCAGTACGACTGGAAGCTCCTACGAGCAGTACTTC.

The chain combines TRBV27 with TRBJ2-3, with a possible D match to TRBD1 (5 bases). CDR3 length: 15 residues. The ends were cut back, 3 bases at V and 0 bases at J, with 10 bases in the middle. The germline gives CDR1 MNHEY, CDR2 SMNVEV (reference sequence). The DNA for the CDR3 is TGTGCCAGCAGTTTGGGGCGGCGAAGCACAGATACGCAGTATTTT. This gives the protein CASSLGRRSTDTQYF.

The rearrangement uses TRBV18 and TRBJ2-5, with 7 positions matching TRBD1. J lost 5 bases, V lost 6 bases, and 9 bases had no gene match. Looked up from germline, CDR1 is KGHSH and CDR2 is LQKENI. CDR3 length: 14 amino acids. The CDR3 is CASSVLGGAETQYF. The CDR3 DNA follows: TGTGCCAGCTCCGTCTTAGGGGGCGCTGAGACCCAGTACTTC.

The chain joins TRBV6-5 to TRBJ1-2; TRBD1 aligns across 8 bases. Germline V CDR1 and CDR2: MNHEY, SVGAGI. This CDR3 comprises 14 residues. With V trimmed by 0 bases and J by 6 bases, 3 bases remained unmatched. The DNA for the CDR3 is TGTGCCAGCAGTTACTCGTTGACAGGGGATGGCTACACCTTC. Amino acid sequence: CASSYSLTGDGYTF.

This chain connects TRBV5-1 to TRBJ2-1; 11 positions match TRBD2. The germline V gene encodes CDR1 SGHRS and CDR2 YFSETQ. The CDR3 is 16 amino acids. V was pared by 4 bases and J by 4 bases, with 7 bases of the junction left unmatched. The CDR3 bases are TGCGCCAGCAGCCCGCTGACTAGCGGGGTATACAATGAGCAGTTCTTC. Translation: CASSPLTSGVYNEQFF.

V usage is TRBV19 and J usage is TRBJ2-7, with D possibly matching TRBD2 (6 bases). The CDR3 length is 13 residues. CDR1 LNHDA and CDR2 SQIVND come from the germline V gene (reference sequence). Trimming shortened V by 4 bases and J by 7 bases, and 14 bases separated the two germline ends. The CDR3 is CASSNDGGWEQYF. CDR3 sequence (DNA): TGTGCCAGTAGTAACGACGGAGGGTGGGAGCAGTACTTC.

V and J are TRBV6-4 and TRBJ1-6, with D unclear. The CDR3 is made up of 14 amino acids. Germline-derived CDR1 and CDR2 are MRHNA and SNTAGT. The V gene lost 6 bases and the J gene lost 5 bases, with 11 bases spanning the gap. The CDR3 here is CASSLDGNNSPLHF. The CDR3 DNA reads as TGTGCCAGCAGCTTGGACGGGAATAATTCACCCCTCCACTTT.

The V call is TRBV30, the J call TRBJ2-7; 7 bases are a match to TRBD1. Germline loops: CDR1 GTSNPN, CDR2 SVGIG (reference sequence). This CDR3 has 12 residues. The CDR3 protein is CAQGQERYEQYF. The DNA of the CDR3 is TGTGCTCAAGGACAGGAGAGATACGAGCAGTACTTC.

CDR3 bases: TGTGCCAGCAGCGAGACTAGACCCACCGGGGAGCTGTTTTTT. Translation gives CASSETRPTGELFF. This chain uses TRBV5-4 with TRBJ2-2, with a weak D call TRBD2 (6 bases). V was shortened by 4 bases and J by 4 bases, with 11 bases between the two germline ends. The germline gives CDR1 SGHNT, CDR2 YYREEE (reference sequence). The CDR3 runs 14 residues.

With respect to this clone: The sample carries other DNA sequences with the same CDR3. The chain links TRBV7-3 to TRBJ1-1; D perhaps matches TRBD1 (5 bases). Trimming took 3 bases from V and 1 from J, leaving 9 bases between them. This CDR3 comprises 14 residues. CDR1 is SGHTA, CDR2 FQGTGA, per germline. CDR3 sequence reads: CASSLTQGNTEAFF. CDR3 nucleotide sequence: TGTGCCAGCAGCTTGACTCAGGGGAACACTGAAGCTTTCTTT.

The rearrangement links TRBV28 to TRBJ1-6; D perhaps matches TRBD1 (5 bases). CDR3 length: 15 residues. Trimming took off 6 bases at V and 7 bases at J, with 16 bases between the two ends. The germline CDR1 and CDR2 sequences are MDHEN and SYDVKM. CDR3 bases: TGTGCCAGCAGCCCCTCGGCGGGGGACAATTCACCCCTCCACTTT. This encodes CASSPSAGDNSPLHF.

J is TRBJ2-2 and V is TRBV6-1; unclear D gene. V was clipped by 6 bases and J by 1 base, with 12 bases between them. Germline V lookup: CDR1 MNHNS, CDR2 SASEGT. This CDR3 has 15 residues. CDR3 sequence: CASRNSLGNTGELFF. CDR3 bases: TGTGCCAGCAGGAATAGCCTAGGGAACACCGGGGAGCTGTTTTTT.

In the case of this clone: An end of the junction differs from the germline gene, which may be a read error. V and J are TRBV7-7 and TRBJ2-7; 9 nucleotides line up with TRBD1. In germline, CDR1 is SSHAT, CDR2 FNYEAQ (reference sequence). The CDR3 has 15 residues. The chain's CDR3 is CASSPTGTGIYEQYF. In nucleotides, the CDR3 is TGTGCTAGCAGCCCCACCGGGACAGGGATCTACGAGCAGTACTTC. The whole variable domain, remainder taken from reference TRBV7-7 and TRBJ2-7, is GAGVSQSPRYKVTKRGQDVTLRCDPISSHATLYWYQQALGQGPEFLTYFNYEAQPDKSGLPSDRFSAERPEGSISTLTIQRTEQRDSAMYRCASSPTGTGIYEQYFGPGTRLTVT.

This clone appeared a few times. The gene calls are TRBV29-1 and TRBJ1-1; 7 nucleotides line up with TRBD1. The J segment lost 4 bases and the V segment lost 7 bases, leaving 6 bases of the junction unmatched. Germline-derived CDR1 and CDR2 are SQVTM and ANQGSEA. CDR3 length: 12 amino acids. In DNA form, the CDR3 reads TGCAGCGACTCCGACAGGGCCACTGAAGCTTTCTTT. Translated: CSDSDRATEAFF.

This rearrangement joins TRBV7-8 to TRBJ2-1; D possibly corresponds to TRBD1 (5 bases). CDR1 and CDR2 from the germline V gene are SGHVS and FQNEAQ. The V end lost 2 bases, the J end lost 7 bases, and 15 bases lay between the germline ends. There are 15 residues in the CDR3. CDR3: CASSLRWQGTNEQFF. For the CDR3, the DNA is TGTGCCAGCAGCTTAAGGTGGCAGGGAACGAATGAGCAGTTCTTC.

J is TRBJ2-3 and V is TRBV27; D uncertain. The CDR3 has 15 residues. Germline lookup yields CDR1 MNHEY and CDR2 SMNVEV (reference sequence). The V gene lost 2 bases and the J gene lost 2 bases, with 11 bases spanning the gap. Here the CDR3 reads CASSLRQPYTDTQYF. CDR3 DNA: TGTGCCAGCAGTTTACGACAACCCTACACAGATACGCAGTATTTT.

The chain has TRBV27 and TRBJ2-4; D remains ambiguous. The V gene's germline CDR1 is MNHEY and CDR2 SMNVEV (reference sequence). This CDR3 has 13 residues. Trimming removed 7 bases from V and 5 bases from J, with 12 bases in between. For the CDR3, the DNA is TGTGCCAGCATGCCAATCCTAGAAAACATTCAGTACTTC. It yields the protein CASMPILENIQYF.

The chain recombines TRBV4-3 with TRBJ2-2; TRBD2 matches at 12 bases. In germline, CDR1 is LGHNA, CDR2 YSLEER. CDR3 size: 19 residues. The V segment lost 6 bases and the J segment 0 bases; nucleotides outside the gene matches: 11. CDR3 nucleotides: TGCGCCAGCAGTCCAAAGGGGGCTAGCGGGGGGGCGAACACCGGGGAGCTGTTTTTT. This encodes CASSPKGASGGANTGELFF.

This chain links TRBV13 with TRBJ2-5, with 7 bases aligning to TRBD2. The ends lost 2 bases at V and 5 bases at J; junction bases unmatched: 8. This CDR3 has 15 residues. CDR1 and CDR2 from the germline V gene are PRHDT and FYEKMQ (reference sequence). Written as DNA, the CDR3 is TGTGCCAGCAGCTTAAACGGCGGGAGCGGGGAGACCCAGTACTTC. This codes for CASSLNGGSGETQYF.

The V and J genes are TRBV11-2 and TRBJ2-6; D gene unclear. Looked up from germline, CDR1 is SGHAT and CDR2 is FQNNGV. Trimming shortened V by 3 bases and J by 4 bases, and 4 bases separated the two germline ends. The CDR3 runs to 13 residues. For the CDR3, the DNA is TGTGCCAGCAGCTTTACAGGGGCCAACGTCCTGACTTTC. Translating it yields CASSFTGANVLTF. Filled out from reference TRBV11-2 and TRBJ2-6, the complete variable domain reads EAGVAQSPRYKIIEKRQSVAFWCNPISGHATLYWYQQILGQGPKLLIQFQNNGVVDDSQLPKDRFSAERLKGVDSTLKIQPAKLEDSAVYLCASSFTGANVLTFGAGSRLTVL.

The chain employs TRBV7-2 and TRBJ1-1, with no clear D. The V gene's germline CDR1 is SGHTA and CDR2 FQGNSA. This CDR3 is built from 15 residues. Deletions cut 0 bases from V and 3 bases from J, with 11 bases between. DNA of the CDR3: TGTGCCAGCAGCTTAGCTACCATCGGGGACACTGAAGCTTTCTTT. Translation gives CASSLATIGDTEAFF.

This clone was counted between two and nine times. This CDR3 reads CASAHDRPNTEAFF. In DNA form, the CDR3 reads TGTGCCAGCGCCCACGACAGACCGAACACTGAAGCTTTCTTT. This rearrangement joins TRBV19 to TRBJ1-1; possible D gene TRBD1, 5 bases. Germline V gives CDR1 LNHDA, CDR2 SQIVND (reference sequence). Trimming pared 9 bases from V and 1 base from J, leaving 15 bases between. CDR3 length: 14 amino acids.

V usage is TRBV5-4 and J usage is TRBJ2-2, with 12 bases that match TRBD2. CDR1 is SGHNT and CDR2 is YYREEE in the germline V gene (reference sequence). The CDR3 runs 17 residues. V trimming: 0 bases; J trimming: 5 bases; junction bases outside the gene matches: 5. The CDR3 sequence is CASSLGLAGVHTGELFF. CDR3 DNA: TGTGCCAGCAGCTTGGGACTAGCGGGAGTTCATACCGGGGAGCTGTTTTTT. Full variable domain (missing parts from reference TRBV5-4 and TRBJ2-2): ETGVTQSPTHLIKTRGQQVTLRCSSQSGHNTVSWYQQALGQGPQFIFQYYREEENGRGNFPPRFSGLQFPNYSSELNVNALELDDSALYLCASSLGLAGVHTGELFFGEGSRLTVL.

The CDR3 DNA sequence: TGTGCCAGTAGCATCGGGGGGGGTAATTCACCCCTCCACTTT. This encodes CASSIGGGNSPLHF. The chain recombines TRBV19 with TRBJ1-6; D perhaps matches TRBD1 (5 bases). Trimming took off 6 bases at V and 6 bases at J, with 12 bases between the two ends. The CDR3 is 14 amino acids. Germline V lookup: CDR1 LNHDA, CDR2 SQIVND (reference sequence). The full variable domain, in which reference TRBV19 and TRBJ1-6 provide the parts outside the CDR3, is DGGITQSPKYLFRKEGQNVTLSCEQNLNHDAMYWYRQDPGQGLRLIYYSQIVNDFQKGDIAEGYSVSREKKESFPLTVTSAQKNPTAFYLCASSIGGGNSPLHFGNGTRLTVT.

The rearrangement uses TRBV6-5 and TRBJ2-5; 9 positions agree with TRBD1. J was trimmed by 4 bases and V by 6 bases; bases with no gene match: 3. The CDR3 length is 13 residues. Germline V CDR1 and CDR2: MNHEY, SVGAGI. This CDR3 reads CASRYRGPETQYF. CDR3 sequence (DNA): TGTGCCAGCAGGTACAGGGGGCCAGAGACCCAGTACTTC.

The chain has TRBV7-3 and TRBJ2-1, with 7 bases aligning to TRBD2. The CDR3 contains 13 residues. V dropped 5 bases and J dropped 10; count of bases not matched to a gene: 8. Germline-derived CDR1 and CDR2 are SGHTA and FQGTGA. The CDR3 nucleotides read TGTGCCAGCAGCCGTCTAGCGGCTCACGAGCAGTTCTTC. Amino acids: CASSRLAAHEQFF.

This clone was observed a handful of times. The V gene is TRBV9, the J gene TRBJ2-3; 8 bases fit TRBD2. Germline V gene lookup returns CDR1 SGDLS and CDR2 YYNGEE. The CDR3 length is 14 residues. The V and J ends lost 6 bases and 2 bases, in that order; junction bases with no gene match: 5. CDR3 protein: CASTSAGDTDTQYF. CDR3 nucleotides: TGTGCCAGCACCTCAGCGGGAGACACAGATACGCAGTATTTT.